These T cell receptor beta chains were read from a single sample in a study of OX40 agonist ivuxolimab in advanced cancers. Clones were read by immunoSEQ multiplex PCR, and TCRdb kept only the in-frame ones, dropping some. The table records roughly 13,000 clones, 70% to 85% of them present only once. Material: CD4+ or CD8+ T cells sorted from blood, obtained in a trial of the OX40 agonist ivuxolimab. The receptors shown here come from an adult with an advanced solid tumor such as melanoma, head and neck, liver or kidney cancer. The conserved cysteine and the conserved F or W are not part of the CDR3 here. Fields, in order: J gene, V gene, CDR3 protein.

TRBJ1-2	TRBV5-4	ASSSDGNYGYT
TRBJ2-2	TRBV5-4	ASSPSGSGTGELF
TRBJ2-2	TRBV28	ASSPGTDTGELF
TRBJ2-7	TRBV11-3	ASSRDSQLLHEQY
TRBJ2-3	TRBV6-6	ASSYLRLDTDTQY
TRBJ2-7	TRBV4-1	ASSLAPTSAEQY
TRBJ2-5	TRBV11-2	ASSPWSRQETQY
TRBJ2-1	TRBV7-2	ASSLDDSSYNEQF
TRBJ2-3	TRBV10-1	ASSDSLLSTDTQY
TRBJ2-7	TRBV28	ASSNGGPYEQY
TRBJ2-5	TRBV9	ASSVDVEGPGETQY
TRBJ2-3	TRBV27	ASSLGAGDTDTQY
TRBJ2-1	TRBV27	ASSPEGSYNEQF
TRBJ2-7	TRBV11-2	ASSFTVADPNYEQY
TRBJ1-2	TRBV5-4	ASSLGQANYGYT
TRBJ2-7	TRBV4-1	ASSQESSGRAYEQY
TRBJ1-1	TRBV2	ASRTQGEAF
TRBJ2-1	TRBV11-3	ASSSGDYGNEQF
TRBJ2-7	TRBV5-4	ASSLGANEQY
TRBJ1-1	TRBV30	AGWGGSSNTEAF
TRBJ2-3	TRBV19	ASSPSGNADTQY
TRBJ2-7	TRBV7-8	ASSAGLARSYEQY
TRBJ2-7	TRBV2	ASKGQDFISTYEQY
TRBJ2-7	TRBV5-6	ASSFSPASYEQY
TRBJ1-3	TRBV6-5	ASTFTRGSGNTIY
TRBJ2-7	TRBV2	ASSEPGQNYEQY
TRBJ2-7	TRBV7-9	ASSLETPYEQY
TRBJ2-1	TRBV7-9	ASSWNTGEF
TRBJ2-6	TRBV2	ASSDPVFGGLGANVLT
TRBJ2-3	TRBV5-8	ASSGPTGAWSTDTQY
TRBJ2-5	TRBV5-5	ASSLEGHTRETQY
TRBJ1-1	TRBV5-1	ASSATGRTEAF
TRBJ2-7	TRBV5-1	ASSLAPVNEQY
TRBJ2-3	TRBV9	ASSVEWSSTDTQY
TRBJ2-7	TRBV7-9	ASSAGLPGLEQY
TRBJ1-1	TRBV18	ASSHDTGNTEAF
TRBJ2-3	TRBV4-1	ASSLDRVADTQY